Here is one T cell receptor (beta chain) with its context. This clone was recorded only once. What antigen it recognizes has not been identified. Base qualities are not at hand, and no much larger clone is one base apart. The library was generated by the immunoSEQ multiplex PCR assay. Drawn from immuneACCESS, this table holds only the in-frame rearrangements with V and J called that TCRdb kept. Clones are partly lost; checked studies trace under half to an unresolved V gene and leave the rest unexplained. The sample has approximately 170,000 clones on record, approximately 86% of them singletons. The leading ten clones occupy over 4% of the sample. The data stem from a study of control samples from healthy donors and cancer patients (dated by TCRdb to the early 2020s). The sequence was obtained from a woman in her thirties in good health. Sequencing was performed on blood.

The CDR3 here reads CASSWGEGYTF. The nucleotides are TGTGCCAGCAGCTGGGGGGAGGGCTACACCTTC. The chain couples TRBV7-2 to TRBJ1-2, with TRBD1 as a weak D call on 5 bases. Per the germline V gene, SGHTA is the CDR1 and FQGNSA is the CDR2. The CDR3 numbers 11 residues from cysteine through phenylalanine. Left in the record is the CDR3 DNA by itself, 33 bases read in frame from the first base. V gives up 4 bases and J gives up 8 bases, and the segment between their germline ends measures 8 bases.